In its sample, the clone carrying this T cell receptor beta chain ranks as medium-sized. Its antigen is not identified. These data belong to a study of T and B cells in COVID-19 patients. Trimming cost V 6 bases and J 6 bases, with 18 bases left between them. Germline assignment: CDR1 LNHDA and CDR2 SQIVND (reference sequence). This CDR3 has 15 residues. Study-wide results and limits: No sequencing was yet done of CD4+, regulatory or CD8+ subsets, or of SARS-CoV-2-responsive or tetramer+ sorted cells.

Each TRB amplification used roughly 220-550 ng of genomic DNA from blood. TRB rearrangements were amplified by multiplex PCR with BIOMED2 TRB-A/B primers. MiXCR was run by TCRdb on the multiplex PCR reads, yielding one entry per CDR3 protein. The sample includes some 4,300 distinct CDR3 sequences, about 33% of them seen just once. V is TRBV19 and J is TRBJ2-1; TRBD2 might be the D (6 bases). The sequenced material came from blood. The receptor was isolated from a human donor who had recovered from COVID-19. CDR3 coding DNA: TGTGCCAGTAGGCGCACGGGACTCTACTTCAATGAGCAGTTCTTC. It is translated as CASRRTGLYFNEQFF.